This TCR beta chain was documented in a study of patients and donors after allogeneic stem cell transplantation. There are 15 residues in the CDR3. Germline trimming cut 6 bases from V and 8 bases from J; bases unmatched to any gene: 6. Per germline, CDR1 MNHEY and CDR2 SVGAGI. TCRdb re-called the RT-PCR reads with MiXCR, one entry per CDR3 protein. This table has 150,000 to 200,000 distinct CDR3 sequences, about 32% appearing once. The receptor was isolated from a human donor who was either an allogeneic HSCT recipient or a stem cell or donor lymphocyte infusion donor (not recorded which). It is not recorded whose cells these are; they may come from a transplant donor. The material sequenced was blood, either unsorted or a sorted T cell fraction (not recorded which). V usage is TRBV6-5 and J usage is TRBJ2-1; 14 bases align to TRBD2. This chain's CDR3 is CASSSRLAGGDEQFF. The CDR3 DNA sequence: TGTGCCAGCAGCAGTCGACTAGCGGGAGGGGATGAGCAGTTCTTC.